This T cell receptor (beta chain) was captured in a study of cytomegalovirus exposure and HLA in healthy donors. Study results and caveats: A link between a missense DCLRE1C variant and TCR beta V- and J-gene trimming emerged from a later analysis. Previous analysis showed most TCR beta V segments were productive about 87% or about 30% of the time. TCR beta sequences reportedly predicted most subjects' HLA-A and HLA-B alleles accurately. Later examination showed HLA-associated TCR beta chains had greater clonal expansion than equally common others.

60 Vbeta and 13 Jbeta primers were used in PCR. The protocol was immunoSEQ multiplex PCR, while the TCRdb copy is restricted to in-frame clones and leaves out a portion. The data contain 80,000 or so clones, 67% of them singletons. CDR3 size: 18 residues. Germline-derived CDR1 and CDR2 are SGHNT and YYREEE (reference sequence). The junction had 15 bases not matched to a gene; V was cut back by 3 bases and J by 7 bases. About this clone: The antigen is undetermined.

The chain is built from TRBV5-4 and TRBJ2-5; TRBD2 matches 13 bases. The TCR sequence derives from a woman between 45 and 65 years old in good health and CMV-seropositive. The sample consisted of PBMCs. The CDR3 sequence is CASSSGPRTSGGVGTQYF. The CDR3 DNA reads as TGTGCCAGCAGCTCTGGCCCTCGGACTAGCGGGGGCGTGGGGACCCAGTACTTC.